The 21 T cell receptor beta chains reported below all come from one sample, sequenced in a study of molecular identifiers for immune sequencing clone quantification. Each CDR3 protein gets one entry after TCRdb re-called the PCR reads with MiXCR. The sample contains 550,000 to 750,000 distinct CDR3 sequences, about 20% of which appear only once. Sequenced sample: naive CD8+ T cells from blood, with Jurkat cell RNA spiked in. Subset here: FACS-sorted CD8+CD4-CCR7+CD45RA+ naive T cells. All receptors come from a human donor in good health. Some libraries in this study had Jurkat cell RNA spiked in.

This clonotype turned up a few times. This chain joins TRBV11-2 and TRBJ2-1, with 8 bases matching TRBD2. Per germline, CDR1 SGHAT and CDR2 FQNNGV. V shed 8 bases, J shed 4 bases, and the junction held 7 bases outside the gene matches. The CDR3 spans 14 residues. CDR3 sequence reads: CASQGLDTYNEQFF. As DNA, the CDR3 is TGTGCCAGCCAGGGACTAGATACATACAATGAGCAGTTCTTC. The whole variable domain, remainder taken from reference TRBV11-2 and TRBJ2-1, is EAGVAQSPRYKIIEKRQSVAFWCNPISGHATLYWYQQILGQGPKLLIQFQNNGVVDDSQLPKDRFSAERLKGVDSTLKIQPAKLEDSAVYLCASQGLDTYNEQFFGPGTRLTVL.

This clonotype was found many times. This chain uses TRBV19 with TRBJ2-7; tentative D call: TRBD2 (5 bases). CDR1 is LNHDA, CDR2 SQIVND, per germline (reference sequence). CDR3 length equals 14 residues. Trimming cost V 5 bases and J 1 base, with 12 bases left between them. For the CDR3, the DNA is TGTGCCAGTAGTTCCGGGGTGAAGTCCTACGAGCAGTACTTC. Amino acid sequence: CASSSGVKSYEQYF.

The sample holds a few counts of this clonotype. The CDR3 nucleotides are TGTGCCAGCAGCGCAGGGGTCCTAGCGGGAGGGGGAGAGACCCAGTACTTC. Residues: CASSAGVLAGGGETQYF. The chain recombines TRBV7-6 with TRBJ2-5; 12 nucleotides line up with TRBD2. Germline lookup yields CDR1 SGHVS and CDR2 FNYEAQ. With V trimmed by 5 bases and J by 4 bases, 11 bases remained unmatched. The CDR3 runs to 17 residues.

The chain carries TRBV7-9 and TRBJ2-7; D is unclear. The CDR3 length is 13 residues. Per the germline V gene, CDR1 is SEHNR and CDR2 is FQNEAQ (reference sequence). Deletions cut 5 bases from V and 0 bases from J, with 8 bases between. The CDR3, as DNA: TGTGCCAGCAGCCCCATTACCTCCTACGAGCAGTACTTC. This translates into CASSPITSYEQYF.

This clonotype was counted many times. CDR3 coding DNA: TGCAGCTTACATGACCCCCGGGACGCCCATTACGAGCAGTACTTC. Its protein product is CSLHDPRDAHYEQYF. The rearrangement uses TRBV20-1 and TRBJ2-7; D may match TRBD1 or TRBD2 (5 bases each). The germline V gene encodes CDR1 DFQATT and CDR2 SNEGSKA (reference sequence). This CDR3 contains 15 residues.

This clonotype has just a few counts. The chain couples TRBV19 to TRBJ2-7; TRBD1 matches at 7 bases. The CDR3 covers 13 residues. Germline CDR1 is LNHDA and CDR2 is SQIVND (reference sequence). J lost 3 bases, V lost 8 bases, and 7 bases had no gene match. The CDR3 DNA is TGTGCCAGTTCTTGGACAGGTCTCTACGAGCAGTACTTC. This sequence encodes CASSWTGLYEQYF.

The rearrangement uses TRBV20-1 and TRBJ2-7, with TRBD2 identical over 8 bases. J lost 4 bases, V lost 4 bases, and 6 bases had no gene match. Germline V gene data show CDR1 as DFQATT and CDR2 as SNEGSKA (reference sequence). This CDR3 is built from 13 residues. The CDR3 here is CSATAGGLYEQYF. Written as DNA, the CDR3 is TGCAGTGCTACCGCGGGGGGTCTTTACGAGCAGTACTTC.

Points on this clonotype: A read error is possible here, since a much larger clone lies one base away. The J gene is TRBJ1-4, the V gene TRBV9; D is unclear. Per the germline V gene, CDR1 is SGDLS and CDR2 is YYNGEE. CDR3 length: 15 amino acids. CDR3 loop: CASSVAGNSNEKLCF. The CDR3 region has the DNA TGTGCCAGCAGCGTAGCTGGGAATTCTAATGAAAAACTGTGTTTT.

This clonotype was recorded many times. The rearrangement uses TRBV7-2 and TRBJ1-2; possible D gene TRBD1, 5 bases. In germline, CDR1 is SGHTA, CDR2 FQGNSA. The V end lost 8 bases, the J end lost 4 bases, and 11 bases lay between the germline ends. The CDR3 sequence is 12 residues long. CDR3 residues: CASRGIGYGYTF. CDR3 nucleotides: TGTGCCAGCCGGGGGATCGGCTATGGCTACACCTTC. Full variable domain (remainder filled in from reference TRBV7-2 and TRBJ1-2): GAGVSQSPSNKVTEKGKDVELRCDPISGHTALYWYRQSLGQGLEFLIYFQGNSAPDKSGLPSDRFSAERTGGSVSTLTIQRTQQEDSAVYLCASRGIGYGYTFGSGTRLTVV.

This clonotype was recorded only once. Being one base from a much bigger clone, this may be a read error. This sequence joins TRBV12-3 or TRBV12-4 and TRBJ1-6; possible D gene TRBD1, 6 bases. The CDR3 is 13 amino acids. The CDR3 nucleotides are TGTGTCAGCAGGCCCGAACTCACAGGGCTCCTCCACTTT. Translating it yields CVSRPELTGLLHF.

This clonotype was counted a single time. This could be a read error, since a much larger clone is one nucleotide away. This sequence joins TRBV6-2 or TRBV6-3 and TRBJ2-3; D might be TRBD2 (5 bases). V lost 4 bases and J lost 3, with 14 bases in between. This CDR3 is 15 amino acids long. Per germline, CDR1 MNHEY and CDR2 SVGEGT. CDR3 in DNA: TGTGCCAGCAGTTGCGGTGGGAGTATGACAGATACGCAGTATTTT. This encodes CASSCGGSMTDTQYF.

This clonotype occurred many times. The rearrangement uses TRBV7-9 and TRBJ2-7; 8 nucleotides line up with TRBD1. Germline CDR1 reads SEHNR; CDR2 reads FQNEAQ (reference sequence). The CDR3 spans 15 residues. Trimming cost V 2 bases and J 2 bases; bases outside gene matches: 5. The DNA for the CDR3 is TGTGCCAGCAGCTTAAGGGACAGGCAACCCTACGAGCAGTACTTC. Translating it yields CASSLRDRQPYEQYF.

This clonotype was detected many times. The chain has TRBV6-1 and TRBJ2-7; 14 bases map to TRBD2. Germline CDR1 reads MNHNS; CDR2 reads SASEGT. CDR3 size: 17 residues. J gave up 4 bases and V 2 bases, and 7 bases lay outside the gene matches. This chain's CDR3 is CASSETRTSGGMYEQYF. For the CDR3, the DNA is TGTGCCAGCAGTGAAACTCGGACTAGCGGGGGGATGTACGAGCAGTACTTC.

This clonotype was seen only a few times. This may be a read error: a much more frequent sequence differs by one nucleotide. Because the CDR3 is missing its conserved closing phenylalanine or tryptophan, this is likely a read error. The chain joins TRBV20-1 to TRBJ2-7, with 7 positions matching TRBD1. With V trimmed by 3 bases and J by 3 bases, 11 bases remained unmatched. Germline CDR1 reads DFQATT; CDR2 reads SNEGSKA (reference sequence). CDR3 size: 15 residues. The DNA for the CDR3 is TGCAGTGCTAGTTCGCCGACAGGGTCTGTCTACGAGCAGTACTCC. This gives the protein CSASSPTGSVYEQYS.

In this sample, this clonotype turned up many times. The chain recombines TRBV6-5 with TRBJ2-6; 8 bases map to TRBD1. V gave up 2 bases and J gave up 0 bases; unmatched junction bases: 6. The CDR3 is 18 amino acids. CDR1 and CDR2 (germline): MNHEY, SVGAGI. For the CDR3, the DNA is TGTGCCAGCAGTTACGGGACAGGCTGGTCCTCTGGGGCCAACGTCCTGACTTTC. Its protein is CASSYGTGWSSGANVLTF.

This clonotype was counted ten times or more. This chain uses TRBV14 with TRBJ2-2; D not resolved. Germline loops: CDR1 SGHDN, CDR2 FVKESK. This CDR3 comprises 14 residues. The V end was cut by 0 bases, the J end by 1 base, with 3 bases between. The CDR3 sequence is CASSQERNTGELFF. The CDR3 DNA reads as TGTGCCAGCAGCCAAGAAAGGAACACCGGGGAGCTGTTTTTT. Filled out from reference TRBV14 and TRBJ2-2, the complete variable domain reads EAGVTQFPSHSVIEKGQTVTLRCDPISGHDNLYWYRRVMGKEIKFLLHFVKESKQDESGMPNNRFLAERTGGTYSTLKVQPAELEDSGVYFCASSQERNTGELFFGEGSRLTVL.

The table lists this clonotype with many counts. This chain joins TRBV29-1 and TRBJ2-6, with D perhaps TRBD1 (5 bases). Trimming left V 2 bases short and J 0 bases short, with 11 bases between. Germline V gene sequence: CDR1 SQVTM, CDR2 ANQGSEA. The CDR3 has 16 residues. CDR3 protein: CSVELAGHSGANVLTF. CDR3 DNA sequence: TGCAGCGTTGAATTGGCAGGGCACTCTGGGGCCAACGTCCTGACTTTC.

This clonotype has only a few counts. V usage is TRBV11-2 and J usage is TRBJ2-7; 7 positions match TRBD1. The CDR3 covers 14 residues. Trimming removed 6 bases from V and 5 bases from J; junction bases left unmatched: 10. The germline V gene encodes CDR1 SGHAT and CDR2 FQNNGV. Here the CDR3 reads CASRLQGIRNEQYF. CDR3 nucleotides: TGTGCCAGCAGACTACAGGGGATAAGGAACGAGCAGTACTTC.

This clonotype occurred a few times. V gene TRBV20-1 combines with J gene TRBJ1-6; D remains ambiguous. Per germline, CDR1 DFQATT and CDR2 SNEGSKA (reference sequence). With 0 bases removed from V and 4 bases from J, the gap between germline ends came to 13 bases. The CDR3 is 16 amino acids. CDR3 nucleotide sequence: TGCAGTGCTAGAGATCAGCCACCGAGATATAATTCACCCCTCCACTTT. Its translation: CSARDQPPRYNSPLHF.

This clonotype was counted at least ten times. The V and J genes are TRBV20-1 and TRBJ2-7, with a weak D call TRBD1 (5 bases). Germline values: CDR1 DFQATT, CDR2 SNEGSKA (reference sequence). Trimming left V 3 bases short and J 2 bases short, with 5 bases between. This CDR3 spans 11 amino acids. The chain's CDR3 is CSARDTYEQYF. CDR3 nucleotides: TGCAGTGCTAGGGACACCTACGAGCAGTACTTC.

This clonotype was detected ten times or more. This chain connects TRBV3-1 to TRBJ2-3; D is ambiguous. Trimming removed 0 bases at V and 1 base at J, with 17 bases between. The germline CDR1 and CDR2 sequences are LGHDT and YNNKEL (reference sequence). This CDR3 is 18 amino acids long. This CDR3 is CASSQDLRRLDGTDTQYF. The CDR3 coding sequence is TGTGCCAGCAGCCAAGATCTGAGGCGGCTAGACGGCACAGATACGCAGTATTTT.